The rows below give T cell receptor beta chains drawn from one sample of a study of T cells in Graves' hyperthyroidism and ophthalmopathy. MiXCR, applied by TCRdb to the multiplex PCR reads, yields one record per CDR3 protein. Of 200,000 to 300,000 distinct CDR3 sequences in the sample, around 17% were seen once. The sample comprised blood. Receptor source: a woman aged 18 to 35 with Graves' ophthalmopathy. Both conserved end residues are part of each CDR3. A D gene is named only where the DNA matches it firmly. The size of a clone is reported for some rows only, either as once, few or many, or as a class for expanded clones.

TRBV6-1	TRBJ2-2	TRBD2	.	TGTGCCAGCAGTGAAGCGGGGGTAGCGGGGGGATCGAACACCGGGGAGCTGTTTTTT	CASSEAGVAGGSNTGELFF
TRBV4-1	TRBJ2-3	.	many	TGCGCCAGCAGCCGTCCCCTGGATACGCAGTATTTT	CASSRPLDTQYF
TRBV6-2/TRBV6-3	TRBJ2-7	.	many	TGTGCCAGCGGGGATGGGGGGACGAGCTACGAGCAGTACTTC	CASGDGGTSYEQYF
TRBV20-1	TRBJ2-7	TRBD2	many	TGCAGTGCTAGACTAGCGGGTCGGGCAAACGAGCAGTACTTC	CSARLAGRANEQYF
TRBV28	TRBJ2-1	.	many	TGTGCCAGCAGTTACCCGACCGAGGGTGAGCAGTTCTTC	CASSYPTEGEQFF
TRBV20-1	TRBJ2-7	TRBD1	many	TGCAGTGCTCCGACAGGGCCGCCCTACGAGCAGTACTTC	CSAPTGPPYEQYF
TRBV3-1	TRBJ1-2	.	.	TGTGCCAGCAGCCAAGGGAGGTCCCAAATCTATGGCTACACCTTC	CASSQGRSQIYGYTF
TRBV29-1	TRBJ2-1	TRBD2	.	TGCAGCGTCTGTTTGATCGGGACTAGCGGGAGGGTCTGGAATGAGCAGTTCTTC	CSVCLIGTSGRVWNEQFF
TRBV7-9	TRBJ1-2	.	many	TGTGCCAGCAGCACCCGGGACGCCAACTATGGCTACACCTTC	CASSTRDANYGYTF
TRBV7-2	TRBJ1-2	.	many	TGTGCCAGCAGCTTAGTTTCTCAGAATTTCTATGGCTACACCTTC	CASSLVSQNFYGYTF
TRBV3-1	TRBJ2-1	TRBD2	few	TGTGCCAGCAGCCAGGACTCTAGCGGGAGGTTCAACAATGAGCAGTTCTTC	CASSQDSSGRFNNEQFF
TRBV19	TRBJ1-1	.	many	TGTGCCAGTAGTAGCCAGAACACTGAAGCTTTCTTT	CASSSQNTEAFF
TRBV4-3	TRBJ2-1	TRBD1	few	TGCGCCAGCAGCCTACTAACAGGGGACGCTTACAATGAGCAGTTCTTC	CASSLLTGDAYNEQFF
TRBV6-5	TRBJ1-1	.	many	TGTGCCAGCAGTTATACCGGTAACACTGAAGCTTTCTTT	CASSYTGNTEAFF
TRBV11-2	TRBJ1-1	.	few	TGTGCCAGCAGCCAACAAATAATGAACACTGAAGCTTTCTTT	CASSQQIMNTEAFF
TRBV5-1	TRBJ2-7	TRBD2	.	TGCGCCAGCAGGGGACTAGCGGGAGTTTTTGGCTCCTACGAGCAGTACTTC	CASRGLAGVFGSYEQYF
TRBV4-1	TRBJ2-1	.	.	TGCGCCAGCAGCCAAGGGAGGGGGCTTCCCTCCTACAATGAGCAGTTCTTC	CASSQGRGLPSYNEQFF
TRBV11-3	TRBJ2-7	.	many	TGTGCCAGCAGCTTAGGTCTCTATCCAAAGACCGACTTCGGGCAGTACTTC	CASSLGLYPKTDFGQYF
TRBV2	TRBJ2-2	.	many	TGTGCCAGCAGCGCCGATTGGGGCGGGGAGCTGTTTTTT	CASSADWGGELFF
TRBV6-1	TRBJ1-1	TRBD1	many	TGTGCCAGCATTAAACAGGGGTCGGGTCCCAAGAACACTGAAGCTTTCTTT	CASIKQGSGPKNTEAFF
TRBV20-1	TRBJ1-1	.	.	TGCAGTGCTAGAGTCCAGGGAGAGACTGAAGCTTTCTTT	CSARVQGETEAFF
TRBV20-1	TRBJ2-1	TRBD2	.	TGCAGTGCTGTGACCGGGACTAGCGGGAGGTATGAGCAGTTCTTC	CSAVTGTSGRYEQFF
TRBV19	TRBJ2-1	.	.	TGTGCCAGTAGTATAGATCGGGCGGTTGAGCAGTTCTTC	CASSIDRAVEQFF
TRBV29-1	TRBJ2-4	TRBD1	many	TGCAGCGGCCAGGGACAGGGGGCACGAGGAGGGGCTCAGTACTTC	CSGQGQGARGGAQYF
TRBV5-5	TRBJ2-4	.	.	TGTGCCAGCAGCCGAACTGGGGATTACAGGGGAGGGGTGGCCAAAAACATTCAGTACTTC	CASSRTGDYRGGVAKNIQYF
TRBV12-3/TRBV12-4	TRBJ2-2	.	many	TGTGCCAGCAGCCTAAGCGGCCCATCGAACACCGGGGAGCTGTTTTTT	CASSLSGPSNTGELFF
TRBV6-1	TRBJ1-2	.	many	TGTGCCAGCAGTGAAGCTCAGGGGCGCGACTATGGCTACACCTTC	CASSEAQGRDYGYTF
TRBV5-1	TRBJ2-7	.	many	TGCGCCAGCAGCTTCGACAGAACCTACGAGCAGTACTTC	CASSFDRTYEQYF
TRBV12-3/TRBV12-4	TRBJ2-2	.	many	TGTGCCAGCAGTTTTTGGACGAACACCGGGGAGCTGTTTTTT	CASSFWTNTGELFF
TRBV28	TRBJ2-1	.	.	TGTGCCAGCAGTTTATGGCCTGAGGGGGGGAGGACCTACAATGAGCAGTTCTTC	CASSLWPEGGRTYNEQFF
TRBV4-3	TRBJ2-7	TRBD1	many	TGCGCCAGCAGCCAAGAGGAGACAGGGAACTACGAGCAGTACTTC	CASSQEETGNYEQYF
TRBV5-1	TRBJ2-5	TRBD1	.	TGCGCCAGCAGGCGGACAGGGGCAAGGATCCAGACCCAGTACTTC	CASRRTGARIQTQYF
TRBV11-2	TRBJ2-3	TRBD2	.	TGTGCCAGCAGCTCCGGGACTAGCGGGAGGGCCACAGATACGCAGTATTTT	CASSSGTSGRATDTQYF
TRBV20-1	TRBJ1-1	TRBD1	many	TGCAGTGCTAGACCGGCCTACCGATCCTTCCCCGGGACAGGGTTACGCGCTGAAGCTTTCTTT	CSARPAYRSFPGTGLRAEAFF
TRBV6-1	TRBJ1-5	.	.	TGTGCCAGCAGAGCCGAGTCCCAGCATTTT	CASRAESQHF
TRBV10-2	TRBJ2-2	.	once	TGCGCCAGCAGTGACGAACACAGGGACGCGAACACCGGGGAGCTGTTTTTT	CASSDEHRDANTGELFF
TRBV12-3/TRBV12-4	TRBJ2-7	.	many	TGTGCCAGCGCCGTCGCGTCCGAGCAGTACTTC	CASAVASEQYF
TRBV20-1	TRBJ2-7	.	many	TGCAGTGCTTCTCTGACAGCGGCCTACGAGCAGTACTTC	CSASLTAAYEQYF
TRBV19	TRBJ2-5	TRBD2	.	TGTGCCAGTAGTATGAAGTCTAGCGGGGGCCCTATGTACTTC	CASSMKSSGGPMYF
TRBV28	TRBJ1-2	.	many	TGTGCCAGCAGTACCGGGGGCAGGACCTTACCTTCTGTATATGGCTACACCTTC	CASSTGGRTLPSVYGYTF
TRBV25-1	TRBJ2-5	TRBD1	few	TGTGCCAGCCGCTGGACAGGGGTGGAGACCCAGTACTTC	CASRWTGVETQYF
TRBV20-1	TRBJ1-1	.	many	TGCAGTGCTGGGACCCGCACTGAAGCTTTCTTT	CSAGTRTEAFF
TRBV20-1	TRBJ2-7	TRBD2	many	TGCAGTGCTAAGAACACATTTGGGACTAGCGGGGGGGGCTACGAGCAGTACTTC	CSAKNTFGTSGGGYEQYF
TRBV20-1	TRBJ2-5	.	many	TGCAGTGCTAGAGATCAGGAGGCGGGGGAGACCCAGTACTTC	CSARDQEAGETQYF
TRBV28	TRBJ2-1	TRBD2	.	TGTGCCAGCAACCCAACGGTGAGGACTAGCGGGGGGCTAAGCTCCTACAATGAGCAGTTCTTC	CASNPTVRTSGGLSSYNEQFF
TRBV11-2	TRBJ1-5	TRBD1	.	TGTGCCAGCAGCTTGAGTTCCCAGGGACAGGGTGGGCAGCCCCAGCATTTT	CASSLSSQGQGGQPQHF
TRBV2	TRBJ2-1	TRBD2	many	TGTGCCAGCCATAGCGGGGGGGCGGGCAATGAGCAGTTCTTC	CASHSGGAGNEQFF
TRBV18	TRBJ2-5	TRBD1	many	TGTGCCAGCTCGCTAGGGACAGTTCGAGAGACCCAGTACTTC	CASSLGTVRETQYF
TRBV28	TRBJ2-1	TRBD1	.	TGTGCCAGCAGTTTCGACAGGGGCAATGAGCAGTTCTTC	CASSFDRGNEQFF
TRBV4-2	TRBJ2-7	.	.	TGTGCCAGCAGCCAAAGGACAGAGTACTTCAACGAGCAGTACTTC	CASSQRTEYFNEQYF
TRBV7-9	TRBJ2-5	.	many	TGTGCCAGCAGCTTGTCCGGTCCTCAAGAGACCCAGTACTTC	CASSLSGPQETQYF
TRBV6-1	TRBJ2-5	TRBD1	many	TGTGCCAGCAGTACGCCGACAGGGGGCCGGGAGACCCAGTACTTC	CASSTPTGGRETQYF
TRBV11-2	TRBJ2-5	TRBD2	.	TGTGCCAGCAGCTTCCGGACTAGCGGGAGGGCCGGAGAGACCCAGTACTTC	CASSFRTSGRAGETQYF
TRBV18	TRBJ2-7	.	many	TGTGCCAGCTCACCAGGGAGTCCCTCGAGCTCCTACGAGCAGTACTTC	CASSPGSPSSSYEQYF
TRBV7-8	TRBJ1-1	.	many	TGTGCCAGCAGCTTAGATCAGGGTGGGACTGAAGCTTTCTTT	CASSLDQGGTEAFF